This T cell receptor (beta chain) was obtained from a study of T cell repertoires in cytomegalovirus infection. Study as a whole: Selected CMV epitopes included recently identified HLA-C-restricted ones as well as well-studied HLA-B-restricted ones.

TCRdb called the reads again in MiXCR, with one record for every CDR3 protein. The sample carries about 500,000 distinct CDR3 sequences, roughly a third recorded once. CDR1 and CDR2 from the germline V gene are SGHTA and FQGNSA. This CDR3 region has 16 residues. Trimming took 3 bases from V and 1 from J; bases not matched to a gene: 8. Worth noting for this clonotype: Its antigen is undetermined.

The clonotype comes from a human donor in good health (CMV status not recorded). Some clones in this sample may be carry-over from other donors' samples. The rearrangement links TRBV7-2 to TRBJ2-5, with 7 bases matching TRBD1. Material: cultured PBMCs, obtained from culture after CMV antigen stimulation. For the CDR3, the DNA is TGTGCCAGCAGCTTCCGGTCCCGGACAGGCCAAGAGACCCAGTACTTC. It is translated as CASSFRSRTGQETQYF.